The 28 T cell receptor beta chains below come from one sample, sequenced in a study of T cells in Graves' hyperthyroidism and ophthalmopathy. What was amplified from RNA transcripts were TCR beta CDR3 regions. An initial round of RT-PCR targeting the TCR CDR3 relied on the HTBI primer set. TCRdb itself ran the multiplex PCR reads through MiXCR, one entry per CDR3 protein. The sample carries around 500,000 distinct CDR3 sequences, 13% to 15% recorded once. Sequencing was carried out using blood. The receptors originated from a young woman with Graves' hyperthyroidism.

Regarding this clonotype: A much larger clonotype is one base distant, so this may be a read error. The gene calls are TRBV27 and TRBJ2-2; D assignment may be TRBD1 or TRBD2 (6 bases each). The CDR3 consists of 13 residues. CDR1 is MNHEY and CDR2 is SMNVEV in the germline V gene (reference sequence). CDR3 sequence reads: CASSLVGGGELSF. The CDR3 DNA reads TGTGCCAGCAGTTTGGTGGGGGGCGGGGAGCTGTCTTTT.

This chain uses TRBV7-3 with TRBJ1-2; D gene ambiguous. V dropped 5 bases and J dropped 8 bases, with 15 bases sitting between them. Germline V gene sequence: CDR1 SGHTA, CDR2 FQGTGA. The CDR3 totals 13 residues. Written as DNA, the CDR3 is TGTGCCAGCAGCCCTGGTCACTTGATGGGCTACACCTTC. Encoded protein: CASSPGHLMGYTF. Combining the CDR3 with reference TRBV7-3 and TRBJ1-2 gives the whole variable domain GAGVSQTPSNKVTEKGKYVELRCDPISGHTALYWYRQSLGQGPEFLIYFQGTGAADDSGLPNDRFFAVRPEGSVSTLKIQRTERGDSAVYLCASSPGHLMGYTFGSGTRLTVV.

This clonotype was counted only a few times. This sequence joins TRBV27 and TRBJ2-7; the match to TRBD2 covers 14 bases. After removal of 3 bases from V and 2 bases from J, the junction contained 3 bases not matched to a gene. The CDR3 is 16 amino acids. Germline V lookup: CDR1 MNHEY, CDR2 SMNVEV (reference sequence). The CDR3: CASSLTSGRAPYEQYF. For the CDR3, the DNA is TGTGCCAGCAGTTTGACTAGCGGGAGGGCCCCCTACGAGCAGTACTTC.

This clonotype was observed many times. The chain has TRBV12-3 or TRBV12-4 and TRBJ1-1; D unresolved. V was cut by 7 bases and J by 3 bases, with 6 bases left in between. The CDR3 has 11 amino acids. CDR3 amino acids: CASNFYTEAFF. The CDR3 coding sequence is TGTGCCAGCAACTTTTACACTGAAGCTTTCTTT.

Concerning this clonotype: A read error may explain this, as a much larger clone is one base away. The J gene is TRBJ1-3, the V gene TRBV30, with D maybe TRBD1 (6 bases). Per germline, CDR1 GTSNPN and CDR2 SVGIG (reference sequence). The CDR3 consists of 15 residues. The CDR3 bases are TGTGCCTGGAGTGCCAAGGGGGTTGCTGGAATCACCATATATTTT. Protein product: CAWSAKGVAGITIYF. The variable domain in full, with the rest retrieved from reference TRBV30 and TRBJ1-3, is SQTIHQWPATLVQPVGSPLSLECTVEGTSNPNLYWYRQAAGRGLQLLFYSVGIGQISSEVPQNLSASRPQDRQFILSSKKLLLSDSGFYLCAWSAKGVAGITIYFGEGSWLTVV.

This clonotype was counted many times. J is TRBJ1-1 and V is TRBV19; maybe TRBD1 (5 bases). V was pared by 1 base and J by 4 bases, with 13 bases between. Germline V CDR1 and CDR2: LNHDA, SQIVND (reference sequence). CDR3 size: 15 residues. The CDR3 region has the DNA TGTGCCAGTAGTATAGCTGTGGCCGGGGGCACTGAAGCTTTCTTT. The encoded protein is CASSIAVAGGTEAFF.

The chain links TRBV6-2 or TRBV6-3 to TRBJ2-3, with D unresolved. Germline values: CDR1 MNHEY, CDR2 SVGEGT. V lost 6 bases and J lost 0, with 13 bases in between. The CDR3 is 15 amino acids. CDR3 DNA sequence: TGTGCCAGCAGAAGTTTAGTTACTAGCACAGATACGCAGTATTTT. Translating it yields CASRSLVTSTDTQYF.

This clonotype was found many times. The genes are TRBV2 and TRBJ2-1, with D tentatively TRBD2 (6 bases). Trimming removed 2 bases at V and 9 bases at J, with 8 bases between. Germline CDR1 reads SNHLY; CDR2 reads FYNNEI. This CDR3 comprises 12 residues. Here the CDR3 reads CASSEMGGEQFF. In DNA form, the CDR3 reads TGTGCCAGCAGTGAAATGGGAGGTGAGCAGTTCTTC.

The chain uses TRBV20-1 and TRBJ2-7; TRBD2 matches at 11 bases. V dropped 2 bases and J dropped 1; count of bases not matched to a gene: 10. This CDR3 has 17 residues. Per the germline V gene, CDR1 is DFQATT and CDR2 is SNEGSKA (reference sequence). The chain's CDR3 is CSARPRRGTSGSYEQYF. DNA for the CDR3: TGCAGTGCTAGACCCCGAAGGGGGACTAGCGGATCCTACGAGCAGTACTTC.

This clonotype was seen at least ten times. V and J are TRBV7-9 and TRBJ2-5, with TRBD2 matching 9 bases. Trimming at V came to 5 bases and at J to 4 bases, leaving 11 bases not matched to a gene. The CDR3 consists of 16 residues. The germline V gene encodes CDR1 SEHNR and CDR2 FQNEAQ (reference sequence). CDR3 region: CASSRDVLAGGETQYF. In DNA form, the CDR3 reads TGTGCCAGCAGCCGTGACGTACTAGCGGGTGGAGAGACCCAGTACTTC.

This clonotype was counted at least ten times. The rearrangement joins TRBV13 to TRBJ1-1; maybe TRBD1 (5 bases). Germline CDR1 reads PRHDT; CDR2 reads FYEKMQ (reference sequence). The CDR3 totals 16 residues. V lost 5 bases to trimming and J lost 3 bases, with 19 bases between them. CDR3 in amino acids: CASSEPLGGGDTEAFF. The DNA of the CDR3 is TGTGCCAGCAGCGAACCCCTCGGGGGGGGAGACACTGAAGCTTTCTTT.

J is TRBJ1-2 and V is TRBV7-9, with no clear D. Germline CDR1 reads SEHNR; CDR2 reads FQNEAQ (reference sequence). The CDR3 length is 13 residues. Trimming pared 3 bases from V and 7 bases from J, leaving 12 bases between. The CDR3 sequence: CASSFPPGSGYTF. CDR3 in DNA: TGTGCCAGCAGCTTCCCCCCCGGTTCTGGCTACACCTTC.

The chain couples TRBV19 to TRBJ2-1, with D unresolved. Deletions cut 3 bases from V and 9 bases from J, with 12 bases between. The CDR3 sequence is 13 residues long. Germline assignment: CDR1 LNHDA and CDR2 SQIVND (reference sequence). The CDR3, as DNA: TGTGCCAGTAGTATCGCGTCGGTAGGTGAGCAGTTCTTC. This codes for CASSIASVGEQFF. Drawing the rest from reference TRBV19 and TRBJ2-1, the complete variable domain is DGGITQSPKYLFRKEGQNVTLSCEQNLNHDAMYWYRQDPGQGLRLIYYSQIVNDFQKGDIAEGYSVSREKKESFPLTVTSAQKNPTAFYLCASSIASVGEQFFGPGTRLTVL.

This clonotype occurred many times. The V gene is TRBV5-1, the J gene TRBJ1-1; D ambiguous. Between the trimmed V and J ends, which lost 4 bases and 3 bases, there was a span of 16 bases. Germline V gives CDR1 SGHRS, CDR2 YFSETQ. The CDR3 is made up of 15 amino acids. CDR3 sequence: CASSRPDVTYTEAFF. DNA of the CDR3: TGCGCCAGCAGCCGGCCGGATGTGACATACACTGAAGCTTTCTTT. Combining the CDR3 with reference TRBV5-1 and TRBJ1-1 gives the whole variable domain KAGVTQTPRYLIKTRGQQVTLSCSPISGHRSVSWYQQTPGQGLQFLFEYFSETQRNKGNFPGRFSGRQFSNSRSEMNVSTLELGDSALYLCASSRPDVTYTEAFFGQGTRLTVV.

This CDR3 reads CASSVVGGLGNEQFF. For the CDR3, the DNA is TGTGCCAGCAGCGTAGTCGGGGGGCTGGGCAATGAGCAGTTCTTC. The chain is built from TRBV9 and TRBJ2-1; TRBD2 is a possible D gene (7 bases). Germline CDR1 is SGDLS and CDR2 is YYNGEE. V was pared by 0 bases and J by 6 bases, with 13 bases between. The length of the CDR3 is 15 residues.

The table lists this clonotype with many counts. The DNA for the CDR3 is TGCAGCGTTGTCGGGCTGGGGGCCGGCGAGACCCAGTACTTC. It encodes CSVVGLGAGETQYF. V and J are TRBV29-1 and TRBJ2-5; D may be TRBD1 (6 bases). The CDR3 spans 14 residues. The germline V and J ends were trimmed by 4 bases and 5 bases, with 17 bases remaining between them. The germline CDR1 and CDR2 sequences are SQVTM and ANQGSEA.

This chain connects TRBV7-9 to TRBJ1-1; D is unresolved. Germline CDR1 reads SEHNR; CDR2 reads FQNEAQ (reference sequence). Trimming pared 6 bases from V and 6 bases from J, leaving 14 bases between. There are 13 residues in the CDR3. In DNA form, the CDR3 reads TGTGCCAGCAGGGCCATGGCGGGAGCTGAAGCTTTCTTT. Translation: CASRAMAGAEAFF.

This clonotype appeared many times. The chain couples TRBV19 to TRBJ1-1, with D possibly matching TRBD1 (5 bases). This CDR3 is built from 12 residues. V lost 3 bases to trimming and J lost 8 bases, with 10 bases between them. Germline V gene data show CDR1 as LNHDA and CDR2 as SQIVND (reference sequence). The CDR3, as DNA: TGTGCCAGTAGTATCGGGACCCTAGAAGCTTTCTTT. This translates into CASSIGTLEAFF.

This clonotype occurred many times. The rearrangement joins TRBV3-1 to TRBJ2-1; D is ambiguous. Trimming took 1 base from V and 1 from J, leaving 8 bases between them. Germline V gives CDR1 LGHDT, CDR2 YNNKEL (reference sequence). This CDR3 spans 15 amino acids. CDR3 loop: CASSQGVDSYNEQFF. CDR3 DNA sequence: TGTGCCAGCAGCCAAGGGGTAGATTCCTACAATGAGCAGTTCTTC.

Regarding this clonotype: Being one base from a much bigger clone, this may be a read error. V and J are TRBV12-3 or TRBV12-4 and TRBJ1-4, with D perhaps TRBD1 (6 bases). The CDR3 length is 14 residues. Between the trimmed V and J ends, which lost 6 bases and 6 bases, there was a span of 14 bases. The CDR3 is CASSWGTNDEKLFF. CDR3 bases: TGTGCCAGCAGCTGGGGGACAAATGATGAAAAACTGTTTTTT.

At least ten counts were recorded for this clonotype. The rearrangement joins TRBV11-3 to TRBJ2-2, with 7 bases fitting TRBD2. The CDR3 length is 15 residues. The V gene end was trimmed by 3 bases and the J gene end by 5 bases; junction bases not matched to a gene: 6. Germline loops: CDR1 SGHNT, CDR2 YENEEA. In DNA, the CDR3 is TGTGCCAGCAGCTTGAAGGGAGGGTCGACCGGGGAGCTGTTTTTT. It translates to CASSLKGGSTGELFF.

Worth noting for this clonotype: The missing conserved phenylalanine or tryptophan at the end of this CDR3 makes a read error likely. The V and J genes are TRBV30 and TRBJ1-2; D gene unclear. Germline V CDR1 and CDR2: GTSNPN, SVGIG (reference sequence). CDR3 length: 13 residues. Trimming removed 1 base from V and 8 bases from J, with 14 bases in between. CDR3 region: CAWSGYSLRGYTL. For the CDR3, the DNA is TGTGCCTGGAGTGGTTACTCTCTGAGGGGCTACACCCTC.

This clonotype was counted ten times or more. V and J are TRBV28 and TRBJ2-1; 14 nucleotides line up with TRBD2. Germline V CDR1 and CDR2: MDHEN, SYDVKM. Losses at the gene ends were 2 bases for V and 8 bases for J; bases not matched to a gene: 8. This CDR3 has 17 residues. CDR3 amino acids: CASSLPKGLAGGDEQFF. The CDR3 DNA reads TGTGCCAGCAGTTTACCCAAAGGACTAGCGGGAGGAGATGAGCAGTTCTTC.

There are many counts of this clonotype. The chain couples TRBV11-3 to TRBJ2-1; 9 bases agree with TRBD1. CDR1 SGHNT and CDR2 YENEEA come from the germline V gene. This CDR3 is 14 amino acids long. V shed 3 bases, J shed 10 bases, and the junction held 7 bases outside the gene matches. As DNA, the CDR3 is TGTGCCAGCAGCTTGCCACAGGGGGCGCGGGAGCAGTTCTTC. It is translated as CASSLPQGAREQFF.

This clonotype was counted at least ten times. The rearrangement uses TRBV12-3 or TRBV12-4 and TRBJ1-3; D call uncertain. V was clipped by 1 base and J by 0 bases, with 7 bases between them. The CDR3 has 15 residues. The CDR3 DNA sequence: TGTGCCAGCAGTTTAGACGCGGCCTCTGGAAACACCATATATTTT. Its protein is CASSLDAASGNTIYF.

As to this clonotype: The junction differs from germline at one of its ends, possibly a read error. The J gene is TRBJ2-3, the V gene TRBV6-1; 10 bases map to TRBD2. Germline CDR1 reads MNHNS; CDR2 reads SASEGT. CDR3 length equals 15 residues. For the CDR3, the DNA is TGTGCCAGCAGCGAAGCGGGAGGGAGCACAGATACGCAGTATTTT. This sequence encodes CASSEAGGSTDTQYF.

This clonotype was seen only a few times. The chain couples TRBV9 to TRBJ2-5; possibly TRBD1 or TRBD2 for D (5 bases each). V gave up 3 bases and J gave up 4 bases, with 16 bases separating them. The CDR3 spans 15 residues. The germline V gene encodes CDR1 SGDLS and CDR2 YYNGEE. The DNA for the CDR3 is TGTGCCAGCAGCGAGGGGCCGGGAAGAGGAGAGACCCAGTACTTC. Translation: CASSEGPGRGETQYF.

The table lists this clonotype with many counts. J is TRBJ1-1 and V is TRBV19; D is unclear. CDR1 and CDR2 (germline): LNHDA, SQIVND (reference sequence). The V end was cut by 5 bases, the J end by 3 bases, with 16 bases between. The CDR3 totals 15 residues. CDR3 region: CASSRKDREDTEAFF. CDR3 coding DNA: TGTGCCAGTAGTCGAAAGGACCGGGAGGACACTGAAGCTTTCTTT.